The 24 T cell receptor beta chains below all came from one sample that was sequenced in a study of PD-1 blockade in classical Hodgkin lymphoma. Time point given: cycle 4 day 1 (C4D1), after less than 7 weeks of nivolumab. Following autologous stem cell transplantation, relapse occurred in every patient, and exposure to brentuximab vedotin varied. Isolated CD8+ T cells were derived from thawed PBMCs through magnetic negative selection. The repertoire was sequenced with immunoSEQ multiplex PCR; TCRdb's copy has only in-frame clones and lacks some. The sample shows just under 20,000 clones, roughly nine tenths of them seen only once. Here the sequenced sample was CD8+ T cells from blood, taken before the fourth cycle of nivolumab. The source is a human donor with classical Hodgkin lymphoma.

The chain has TRBV9 and TRBJ2-3, with 10 positions matching TRBD1. V shed 3 bases, J shed 5 bases, and the junction held 21 bases outside the gene matches. Germline V gives CDR1 SGDLS, CDR2 YYNGEE. The CDR3 extends over 20 amino acids. The CDR3 coding sequence is TGTGCCAGCAGCGCCCCGACAGGGGGCGCGGGGATTAGAAGTCGAGATACGCAGTATTTT. Encoded protein: CASSAPTGGAGIRSRDTQYF.

J is TRBJ2-1 and V is TRBV27, with 8 bases identical to TRBD2. The V gene end was trimmed by 5 bases and the J gene end by 6 bases; junction bases not matched to a gene: 15. CDR1 and CDR2 (germline): MNHEY, SMNVEV (reference sequence). The CDR3 runs 17 residues. The CDR3 reads CASSPIFGAGDSNEQFF. DNA of the CDR3: TGTGCCAGCAGTCCCATCTTCGGAGCGGGAGATTCCAATGAGCAGTTCTTC.

The V gene is TRBV11-2, the J gene TRBJ1-2; TRBD1 aligns across 8 bases. The CDR3 contains 18 residues. CDR1 is SGHAT, CDR2 FQNNGV, per germline. After removal of 4 bases from V and 6 bases from J, the junction contained 19 bases not matched to a gene. The CDR3 DNA sequence: TGTGCCAGCAGCTACGGGGACAGGTGGCTTTCCGGGACAGATGGCTACACCTTC. Its protein is CASSYGDRWLSGTDGYTF.

The gene calls are TRBV6-5 and TRBJ2-7; D might be TRBD2 (5 bases). CDR1 is MNHEY, CDR2 SVGAGI, per germline. V shed 2 bases and J shed 3 bases, with 5 bases lying between them. The CDR3 runs to 12 residues. CDR3 protein: CASSYAGYEQYF. The CDR3 nucleotides are TGTGCCAGCAGTTACGCGGGCTACGAGCAGTACTTC.

The chain couples TRBV9 to TRBJ2-7; the match to TRBD2 covers 7 bases. Germline V CDR1 and CDR2: SGDLS, YYNGEE. The CDR3 has 13 amino acids. After removal of 0 bases from V and 7 bases from J, the junction contained 4 bases not matched to a gene. The DNA for the CDR3 is TGTGCCAGCAGCGTAGCCCACGGGGGGGAGCAGTACTTC. It is translated as CASSVAHGGEQYF.

The CDR3 protein is CASKPGWSEKLFF. The CDR3 bases are TGTGCCAGTAAACCAGGATGGAGCGAAAAACTGTTTTTT. The chain joins TRBV19 to TRBJ1-4, with unresolved D. V was pared by 7 bases and J by 8 bases, with 14 bases between. In germline, CDR1 is LNHDA, CDR2 SQIVND (reference sequence). This CDR3 contains 13 residues.

The chain is built from TRBV19 and TRBJ2-1; D unclear. Germline-derived CDR1 and CDR2 are LNHDA and SQIVND (reference sequence). The V and J ends lost 10 bases and 1 base respectively, with 2 bases between them. The CDR3 has 10 amino acids. As DNA, the CDR3 is TGTGCCACTTCCTACAATGAGCAGTTCTTC. Translated, it gives CATSYNEQFF.

The chain links TRBV19 to TRBJ1-4, with 7 bases that match TRBD1. The CDR3 is 15 amino acids. J was trimmed by 0 bases and V by 3 bases; bases with no gene match: 1. Germline CDR1 is LNHDA and CDR2 is SQIVND (reference sequence). The CDR3 DNA reads as TGTGCCAGTAGTATCGGGACAGCAACTAATGAAAAACTGTTTTTT. It is translated as CASSIGTATNEKLFF. The full variable domain, in which reference TRBV19 and TRBJ1-4 provide the parts outside the CDR3, is DGGITQSPKYLFRKEGQNVTLSCEQNLNHDAMYWYRQDPGQGLRLIYYSQIVNDFQKGDIAEGYSVSREKKESFPLTVTSAQKNPTAFYLCASSIGTATNEKLFFGSGTQLSVL.

The gene calls are TRBV5-1 and TRBJ2-5; 10 nucleotides align to TRBD2. The CDR3 has 15 residues. Germline-derived CDR1 and CDR2 are SGHRS and YFSETQ. The junction had 7 bases not matched to a gene; V was cut back by 6 bases and J by 2 bases. CDR3 sequence: CASTQTSGFQETQYF. CDR3 bases: TGCGCCAGCACACAGACTAGCGGGTTTCAAGAGACCCAGTACTTC.

The rearrangement joins TRBV27 to TRBJ1-3; D is ambiguous. The CDR3 consists of 18 residues. CDR1 and CDR2 from the germline V gene are MNHEY and SMNVEV (reference sequence). V was clipped by 3 bases and J by 0 bases, with 18 bases between them. CDR3 residues: CASSFQLPTGSSGNTIYF. CDR3 nucleotides: TGTGCCAGCAGTTTTCAGCTTCCGACGGGAAGCTCTGGAAACACCATATATTTT.

The rearrangement links TRBV5-1 to TRBJ1-4; D ambiguous. Germline CDR1 is SGHRS and CDR2 is YFSETQ. The CDR3 has 13 residues. Trimming left V 1 base short and J 6 bases short, with 7 bases between. The CDR3 region is CASSLMGYEKLFF. The CDR3 DNA sequence: TGCGCCAGCAGCTTGATGGGTTATGAAAAACTGTTTTTT.

This chain connects TRBV27 to TRBJ1-1, with 10 bases fitting TRBD1. J gave up 8 bases and V 3 bases, and 9 bases lay outside the gene matches. This CDR3 spans 15 amino acids. Germline values: CDR1 MNHEY, CDR2 SMNVEV (reference sequence). CDR3 nucleotides: TGTGCCAGCAGTTTCTCCGGGACAGGGGCCGTCGAAGCTTTCTTT. Translating it yields CASSFSGTGAVEAFF.

The chain carries TRBV19 and TRBJ1-5; 7 nucleotides match TRBD1. Germline trimming cut 5 bases from V and 8 bases from J; bases unmatched to any gene: 9. Germline V CDR1 and CDR2: LNHDA, SQIVND (reference sequence). The CDR3 loop spans 14 amino acids. CDR3 coding DNA: TGTGCCAGTAGTCCAGACAGGGAGGGGAAGCCCCAGCATTTT. As protein: CASSPDREGKPQHF. Filled out from reference TRBV19 and TRBJ1-5, the complete variable domain reads DGGITQSPKYLFRKEGQNVTLSCEQNLNHDAMYWYRQDPGQGLRLIYYSQIVNDFQKGDIAEGYSVSREKKESFPLTVTSAQKNPTAFYLCASSPDREGKPQHFGDGTRLSIL.

The chain is built from TRBV27 and TRBJ2-7; 9 bases align to TRBD1. Losses at the gene ends were 5 bases for V and 3 bases for J; bases not matched to a gene: 11. CDR1 and CDR2 from the germline V gene are MNHEY and SMNVEV (reference sequence). The CDR3 is 16 residues long. CDR3 sequence: CASSLFPPTGGYEQYF. CDR3 sequence (DNA): TGTGCCAGCAGTCTATTCCCCCCGACAGGGGGCTACGAGCAGTACTTC.

CDR3 in amino acids: CAWSQALTGGGTEAFF. The CDR3 DNA is TGTGCCTGGAGTCAGGCCCTGACAGGGGGTGGGACTGAAGCTTTCTTT. The rearrangement links TRBV30 to TRBJ1-1; 9 positions match TRBD1. V trimming: 2 bases; J trimming: 5 bases; junction bases outside the gene matches: 12. This CDR3 is 16 amino acids long. Per germline, CDR1 GTSNPN and CDR2 SVGIG (reference sequence).

The chain links TRBV11-2 to TRBJ2-7, with no clear D. Deletions cut 7 bases from V and 0 bases from J, with 16 bases between. The CDR3 length is 15 residues. Germline loops: CDR1 SGHAT, CDR2 FQNNGV. In nucleotides, the CDR3 is TGTGCCAGCACCCCAAGCGCGAGGAGCTCCTACGAGCAGTACTTC. This sequence encodes CASTPSARSSYEQYF. The complete variable domain, with remaining parts taken from reference TRBV11-2 and TRBJ2-7, reads EAGVAQSPRYKIIEKRQSVAFWCNPISGHATLYWYQQILGQGPKLLIQFQNNGVVDDSQLPKDRFSAERLKGVDSTLKIQPAKLEDSAVYLCASTPSARSSYEQYFGPGTRLTVT.

The genes are TRBV6-1 and TRBJ1-1; D not certain. The CDR3 has 16 residues. V lost 3 bases to trimming and J lost 0 bases, with 14 bases between them. Germline V gene lookup returns CDR1 MNHNS and CDR2 SASEGT. As DNA, the CDR3 is TGTGCCAGCAGTGACCCATTGGGGTTCATGAACACTGAAGCTTTCTTT. This encodes CASSDPLGFMNTEAFF.

This CDR3 reads CASSARLVGGEQYF. Written as DNA, the CDR3 is TGTGCCAGCAGCGCTCGACTAGTCGGTGGCGAGCAGTACTTC. This rearrangement joins TRBV11-2 to TRBJ2-7; a weak D match, TRBD2 (6 bases). Germline values: CDR1 SGHAT, CDR2 FQNNGV. Between the trimmed V and J ends, which lost 5 bases and 6 bases, there was a span of 17 bases. CDR3 size: 14 residues.

The chain links TRBV4-1 to TRBJ1-3; no clear D. V lost 0 bases and J lost 5, with 11 bases in between. This CDR3 is 15 amino acids long. CDR1 and CDR2 (germline): MGHRA, YSYEKL. The CDR3 coding sequence is TGCGCCAGCAGCCAAGAGAAATTAGGGAGAAACACCATATATTTT. This codes for CASSQEKLGRNTIYF.

V and J are TRBV7-2 and TRBJ2-3; D unresolved. Germline loops: CDR1 SGHTA, CDR2 FQGNSA. The CDR3 loop spans 17 amino acids. Trimming shortened V by 0 bases and J by 2 bases, and 15 bases separated the two germline ends. This chain's CDR3 is CASSLAQSNFPTDTQYF. In nucleotides, the CDR3 is TGTGCCAGCAGCTTAGCGCAGTCGAATTTCCCCACAGATACGCAGTATTTT.

The chain carries TRBV4-1 and TRBJ2-1; TRBD2 matches 11 bases. CDR3 size: 16 residues. Germline assignment: CDR1 MGHRA and CDR2 YSYEKL. Trimming removed 3 bases from V and 7 bases from J; junction bases left unmatched: 8. Here the CDR3 reads CASSHEGLAGVNEQFF. CDR3 in DNA: TGCGCCAGCAGCCACGAAGGACTAGCGGGTGTAAATGAGCAGTTCTTC.

The V and J genes are TRBV7-7 and TRBJ2-1; the D is unclear. Germline CDR1 is SSHAT and CDR2 is FNYEAQ (reference sequence). V was shortened by 5 bases and J by 9 bases, with 14 bases between the two germline ends. This CDR3 region has 13 residues. The CDR3 spells CASSPSTGPEQFF. CDR3 nucleotide sequence: TGTGCCAGCAGCCCTAGTACCGGCCCTGAGCAGTTCTTC. The full variable domain, in which reference TRBV7-7 and TRBJ2-1 provide the parts outside the CDR3, is GAGVSQSPRYKVTKRGQDVTLRCDPISSHATLYWYQQALGQGPEFLTYFNYEAQPDKSGLPSDRFSAERPEGSISTLTIQRTEQRDSAMYRCASSPSTGPEQFFGPGTRLTVL.

The chain combines TRBV11-2 with TRBJ2-6; the D is unclear. The CDR3 has 14 amino acids. The ends were cut back, 4 bases at V and 8 bases at J, with 12 bases in the middle. The germline gives CDR1 SGHAT, CDR2 FQNNGV. CDR3 nucleotide sequence: TGTGCCAGCAGCTCCCTTCTGGGTTCCAACGTCCTGACTTTC. It translates to CASSSLLGSNVLTF. The full variable domain, rest sourced from reference TRBV11-2 and TRBJ2-6, is EAGVAQSPRYKIIEKRQSVAFWCNPISGHATLYWYQQILGQGPKLLIQFQNNGVVDDSQLPKDRFSAERLKGVDSTLKIQPAKLEDSAVYLCASSSLLGSNVLTFGAGSRLTVL.

The chain joins TRBV6-5 to TRBJ2-1; 7 bases are a match to TRBD2. Germline V lookup: CDR1 MNHEY, CDR2 SVGAGI. The CDR3 spans 14 residues. Trimming took 8 bases from V and 4 from J; bases not matched to a gene: 8. This CDR3 is CASRPPSGYNEQFF. CDR3 in DNA: TGTGCCAGCCGTCCACCTAGCGGATACAATGAGCAGTTCTTC.